What follows are 20 T cell receptor beta chains derived from one specimen sequenced in a study of T cell responses to AZD1222 COVID-19 vaccine. Using immunoSEQ multiplex PCR, the repertoire was profiled, and TCRdb retains in-frame clones only, with some absent. The repertoire has fewer than 200,000 clones, around 93% of them found once; the top ten carry around 2%. This material consisted of peripheral blood, taken on day 0 of AZD1222 vaccination. These receptor sequences come from an adult in good health.

This rearrangement joins TRBV5-4 to TRBJ1-1; D might be TRBD1 (6 bases). The germline CDR1 and CDR2 sequences are SGHNT and YYREEE (reference sequence). The CDR3 extends over 15 amino acids. Trimming removed 4 bases from V and 0 bases from J, with 13 bases in between. CDR3 protein: CASSRSGQVNTEAFF. Written as DNA, the CDR3 is TGTGCCAGCAGCCGCTCGGGACAAGTGAACACTGAAGCTTTCTTT.

A few counts support this clone. The genes are TRBV9 and TRBJ1-2; 7 nucleotides line up with TRBD1. The germline gives CDR1 SGDLS, CDR2 YYNGEE. V trimming: 3 bases; J trimming: 8 bases; junction bases outside the gene matches: 7. The CDR3 contains 13 residues. The CDR3 DNA reads as TGTGCCAGCAGCGCACAGGGGAACGGGGGCTACACCTTC. Its protein is CASSAQGNGGYTF.

The chain couples TRBV19 to TRBJ2-2; the D gene is possibly TRBD2 (6 bases). The germline V and J ends were trimmed by 5 bases and 6 bases, with 13 bases remaining between them. The germline V gene has CDR1 LNHDA and CDR2 SQIVND (reference sequence). The CDR3 is made up of 14 amino acids. The CDR3 nucleotides are TGTGCCAGTAGTGTTGATTGGGGGGCCGGGGAGCTGTTTTTT. It translates to CASSVDWGAGELFF.

The V gene is TRBV20-1, the J gene TRBJ2-7; unclear D gene. CDR1 DFQATT and CDR2 SNEGSKA come from the germline V gene (reference sequence). V lost 0 bases, J lost 4 bases, and 4 bases lay in between. The CDR3 consists of 11 residues. In nucleotides, the CDR3 is TGCAGTGCTAGAGATTTGTACGAGCAGTACTTC. Translation gives CSARDLYEQYF.

This clone was detected only once. The genes are TRBV7-9 and TRBJ2-5, with no clear D. This CDR3 region has 11 residues. Trimming removed 2 bases from V and 5 bases from J, with 3 bases in between. Germline CDR1 reads SEHNR; CDR2 reads FQNEAQ (reference sequence). CDR3 nucleotide sequence: TGTGCCAGCAGCTTACTTGAGACCCAGTACTTC. Protein sequence: CASSLLETQYF.

The rearrangement uses TRBV6-5 and TRBJ2-7; 8 bases are shared with TRBD1. CDR3 length: 13 amino acids. Germline loops: CDR1 MNHEY, CDR2 SVGAGI. V lost 4 bases to trimming and J lost 7 bases; unmatched junction nucleotides: 6. The CDR3 reads CASSWTGLGEQYF. The CDR3 DNA reads as TGTGCCAGCAGTTGGACAGGGTTGGGGGAGCAGTACTTC.

The chain is built from TRBV7-9 and TRBJ2-7; either TRBD1 or TRBD2 may fit D (5 bases each). V was trimmed by 5 bases and J by 0 bases, leaving 14 bases between them. The CDR3 runs to 15 residues. Germline values: CDR1 SEHNR, CDR2 FQNEAQ (reference sequence). In DNA, the CDR3 is TGTGCCAGCAGCCTGTGGGCAGGGACCTCCTACGAGCAGTACTTC. Its protein is CASSLWAGTSYEQYF.

The rearrangement links TRBV7-6 to TRBJ2-1, with D hard to call. This CDR3 has 14 amino acids. Per germline, CDR1 SGHVS and CDR2 FNYEAQ. V lost 1 base to trimming and J lost 6 bases, with 10 bases between them. As DNA, the CDR3 is TGTGCCAGCAGCTTAGTTAGGGCCCCCAATGAGCAGTTCTTC. Translating gives CASSLVRAPNEQFF.

This clone was seen only once. This chain joins TRBV4-3 and TRBJ1-6; unclear D gene. Germline V gene lookup returns CDR1 LGHNA and CDR2 YSLEER. CDR3 size: 16 residues. Trimming cost V 1 base and J 3 bases, with 10 bases left between them. CDR3 DNA sequence: TGCGCCAGCAGCCAAGTGAATGGGATCTATAATTCACCCCTCCACTTT. This translates into CASSQVNGIYNSPLHF.

This chain joins TRBV6-2 or TRBV6-3 and TRBJ1-1; TRBD1 matches at 7 bases. The V and J ends lost 6 bases and 7 bases, in that order; junction bases with no gene match: 5. Per the germline V gene, CDR1 is MNHEY and CDR2 is SVGEGT. The CDR3 has 12 residues. In DNA, the CDR3 is TGTGCCAGCAGCGAGACAGGGTTTGAAGCTTTCTTT. Amino acid sequence: CASSETGFEAFF.

The chain combines TRBV7-2 with TRBJ2-7; TRBD1 matches at 8 bases. CDR1 is SGHTA, CDR2 FQGNSA, per germline. The CDR3 has 15 amino acids. V was pared by 3 bases and J by 4 bases, with 8 bases of the junction left unmatched. Here the CDR3 DNA reads TGTGCCAGCAGCTTCAGTGGGACAGGAGCTTACGAGCAGTACTTC. Protein product: CASSFSGTGAYEQYF.

This clone was observed a single time. The chain links TRBV2 to TRBJ1-4, with D possibly being TRBD1 (6 bases). The germline CDR1 and CDR2 sequences are SNHLY and FYNNEI. The CDR3 totals 13 residues. The V end lost 6 bases, the J end lost 5 bases, and 10 bases lay between the germline ends. The chain's CDR3 is CASRRQVNEKLFF. CDR3 in DNA: TGTGCCAGCAGGAGACAGGTCAATGAAAAACTGTTTTTT.

The rearrangement uses TRBV28 and TRBJ1-2, with 12 bases fitting TRBD1. Germline CDR1 and CDR2: MDHEN and SYDVKM. CDR3 length: 16 amino acids. The ends lost 1 base at V and 7 bases at J; junction bases unmatched: 7. CDR3 DNA: TGTGCCAGCAGTTTATTTGTGGGACAGGGGGCCGGTGGCTACACCTTC. It codes for CASSLFVGQGAGGYTF.

The rearrangement joins TRBV10-1 to TRBJ1-1; D is uncertain. The ends were cut back, 0 bases at V and 3 bases at J, with 5 bases in the middle. The CDR3 runs to 13 residues. The germline gives CDR1 WNHNN, CDR2 SYGVQD (reference sequence). In DNA, the CDR3 is TGCGCCAGCAGTGAGTCCGGGGACACTGAAGCTTTCTTT. Amino acids: CASSESGDTEAFF.

The chain is built from TRBV11-2 and TRBJ1-1; possibly TRBD1 for D (6 bases). The V gene's germline CDR1 is SGHAT and CDR2 FQNNGV. V was clipped by 4 bases and J by 10 bases, with 19 bases between them. The CDR3 consists of 14 residues. Here the CDR3 DNA reads TGTGCCAGCAGCTCCTGGACAGAACAGGGAGTAGCTTTCTTT. This encodes CASSSWTEQGVAFF.

This clone was detected once. This sequence joins TRBV15 and TRBJ2-7; 7 bases match TRBD1. CDR1 and CDR2 from the germline V gene are LNHNV and YYDKDF (reference sequence). J was trimmed by 6 bases and V by 4 bases; bases with no gene match: 3. This CDR3 is 12 amino acids long. The CDR3 here is CATSTNRGEQYF. CDR3 DNA sequence: TGTGCCACCAGCACAAACAGGGGCGAGCAGTACTTC.

The gene calls are TRBV28 and TRBJ2-2; 11 nucleotides agree with TRBD2. Germline CDR1 and CDR2: MDHEN and SYDVKM. This CDR3 region has 15 residues. V trimming: 7 bases; J trimming: 5 bases; junction bases outside the gene matches: 6. The DNA of the CDR3 is TGTGCCAGCACTACACGGACTAGCGGGACCGGGGAGCTGTTTTTT. It specifies CASTTRTSGTGELFF. The full variable domain, completed using reference TRBV28 and TRBJ2-2, is DVKVTQSSRYLVKRTGEKVFLECVQDMDHENMFWYRQDPGLGLRLIYFSYDVKMKEKGDIPEGYSVSREKKERFSLILESASTNQTSMYLCASTTRTSGTGELFFGEGSRLTVL.

The chain links TRBV10-3 to TRBJ1-1, with TRBD1 matching over 7 bases. J gave up 4 bases and V 2 bases, and 7 bases lay outside the gene matches. This CDR3 is built from 15 residues. Per germline, CDR1 ENHRY and CDR2 SYGVKD. The CDR3 DNA sequence: TGTGCCATCAGTGAGCCCCTACAGGGGATCACTGAAGCTTTCTTT. The encoded protein is CAISEPLQGITEAFF.

As regards this clone: A read error likely explains this, since a far larger clone differs by one base. V usage is TRBV28 and J usage is TRBJ1-5, with D unresolved. The germline V and J ends were trimmed by 6 bases and 0 bases, with 3 bases remaining between them. From germline, CDR1 is MDHEN and CDR2 SYDVKM. The CDR3 spans 12 residues. CDR3 sequence (DNA): TGTGCCAGCAGCGATAGCAATCAGCCCCAGCATTTT. Translation: CASSDSNQPQHF.

The chain's CDR3 is CASSTDSPGANVLTF. The CDR3 DNA is TGTGCCAGTAGTACCGACAGCCCTGGGGCCAACGTCCTGACTTTC. This chain links TRBV19 with TRBJ2-6; D possibly corresponds to TRBD1 (5 bases). Looked up from germline, CDR1 is LNHDA and CDR2 is SQIVND (reference sequence). The V and J ends lost 4 bases and 2 bases respectively, with 9 bases between them. The length of the CDR3 is 15 residues.